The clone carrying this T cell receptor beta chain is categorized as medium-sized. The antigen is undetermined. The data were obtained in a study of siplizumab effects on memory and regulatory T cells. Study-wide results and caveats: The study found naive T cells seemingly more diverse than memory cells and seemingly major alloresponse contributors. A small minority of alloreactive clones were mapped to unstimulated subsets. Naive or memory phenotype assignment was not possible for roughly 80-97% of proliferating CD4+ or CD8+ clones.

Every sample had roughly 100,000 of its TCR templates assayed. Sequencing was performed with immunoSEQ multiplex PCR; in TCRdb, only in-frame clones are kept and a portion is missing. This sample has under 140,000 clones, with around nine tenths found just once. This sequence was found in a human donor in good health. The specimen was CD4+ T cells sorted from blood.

The CDR3 DNA reads TGTGCCACCAAACAGGGACTTAATTCACCCCTCCACTTT. Translated, it gives CATKQGLNSPLHF. This sequence joins TRBV6-5 and TRBJ1-6; D is perhaps TRBD1 (6 bases). The CDR3 spans 13 residues. Germline lookup yields CDR1 MNHEY and CDR2 SVGAGI. V was pared by 10 bases and J by 6 bases, with 13 bases between.